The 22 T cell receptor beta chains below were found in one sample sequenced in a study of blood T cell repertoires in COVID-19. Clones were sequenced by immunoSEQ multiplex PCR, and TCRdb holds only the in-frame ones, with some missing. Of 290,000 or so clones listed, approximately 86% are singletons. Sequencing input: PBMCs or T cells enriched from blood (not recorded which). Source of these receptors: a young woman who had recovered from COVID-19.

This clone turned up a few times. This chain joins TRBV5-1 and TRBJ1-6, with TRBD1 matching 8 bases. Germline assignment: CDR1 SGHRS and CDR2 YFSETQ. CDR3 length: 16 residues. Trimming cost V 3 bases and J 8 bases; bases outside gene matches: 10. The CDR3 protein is CASSWSTGVKDSPLHF. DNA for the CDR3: TGCGCCAGCAGCTGGTCGACAGGGGTAAAGGATTCACCCCTCCACTTT.

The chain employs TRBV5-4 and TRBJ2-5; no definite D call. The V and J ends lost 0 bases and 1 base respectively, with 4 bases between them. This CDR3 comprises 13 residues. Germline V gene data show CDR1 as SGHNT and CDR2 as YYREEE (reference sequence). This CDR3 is CASSLDIQETQYF. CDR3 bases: TGTGCCAGCAGCTTGGACATCCAAGAGACCCAGTACTTC. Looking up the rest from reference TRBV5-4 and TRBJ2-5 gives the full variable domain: ETGVTQSPTHLIKTRGQQVTLRCSSQSGHNTVSWYQQALGQGPQFIFQYYREEENGRGNFPPRFSGLQFPNYSSELNVNALELDDSALYLCASSLDIQETQYFGPGTRLLVL.

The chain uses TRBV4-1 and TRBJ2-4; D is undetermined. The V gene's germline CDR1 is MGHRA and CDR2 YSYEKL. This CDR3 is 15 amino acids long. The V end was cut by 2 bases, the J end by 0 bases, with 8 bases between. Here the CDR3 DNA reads TGCGCCAGCAGCCAACACCAGGAAGCCAAAAACATTCAGTACTTC. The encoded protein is CASSQHQEAKNIQYF.

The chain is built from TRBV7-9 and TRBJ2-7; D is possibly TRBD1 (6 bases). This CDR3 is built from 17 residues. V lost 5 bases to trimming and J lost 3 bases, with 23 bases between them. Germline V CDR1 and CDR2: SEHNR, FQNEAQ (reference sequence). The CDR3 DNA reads TGTGCCAGCAGCGGGCACTACGGGACACCCGACGGCTACGAGCAGTACTTC. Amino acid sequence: CASSGHYGTPDGYEQYF.

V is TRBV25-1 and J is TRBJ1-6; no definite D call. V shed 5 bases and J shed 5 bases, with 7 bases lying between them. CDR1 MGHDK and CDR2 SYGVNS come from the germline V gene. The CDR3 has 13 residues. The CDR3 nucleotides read TGTGCCAGCAGTCACACTAATAATTCACCCCTCCACTTT. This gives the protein CASSHTNNSPLHF.

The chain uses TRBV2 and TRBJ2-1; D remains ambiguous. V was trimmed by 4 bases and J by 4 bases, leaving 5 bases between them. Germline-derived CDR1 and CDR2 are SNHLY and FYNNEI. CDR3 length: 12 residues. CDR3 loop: CASSVGYNEQFF. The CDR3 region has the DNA TGTGCCAGCAGTGTCGGGTACAATGAGCAGTTCTTC.

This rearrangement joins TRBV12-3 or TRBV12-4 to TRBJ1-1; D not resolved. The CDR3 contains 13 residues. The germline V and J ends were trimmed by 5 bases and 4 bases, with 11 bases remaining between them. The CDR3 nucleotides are TGTGCCAGCAGTATGTCGGGAATCACTGAAGCTTTCTTT. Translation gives CASSMSGITEAFF.

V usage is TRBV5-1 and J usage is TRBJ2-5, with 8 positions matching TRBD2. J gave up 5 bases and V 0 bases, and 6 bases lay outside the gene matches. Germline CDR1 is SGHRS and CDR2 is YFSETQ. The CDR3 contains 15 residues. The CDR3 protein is CASSLVSGGPETQYF. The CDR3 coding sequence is TGCGCCAGCAGCTTGGTGTCGGGAGGGCCCGAGACCCAGTACTTC. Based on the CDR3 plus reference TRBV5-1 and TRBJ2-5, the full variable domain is KAGVTQTPRYLIKTRGQQVTLSCSPISGHRSVSWYQQTPGQGLQFLFEYFSETQRNKGNFPGRFSGRQFSNSRSEMNVSTLELGDSALYLCASSLVSGGPETQYFGPGTRLLVL.

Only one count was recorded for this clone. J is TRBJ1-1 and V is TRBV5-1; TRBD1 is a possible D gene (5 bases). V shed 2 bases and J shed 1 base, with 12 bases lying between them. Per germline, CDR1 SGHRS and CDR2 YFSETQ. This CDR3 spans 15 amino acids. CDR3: CASSFPGQENTEAFF. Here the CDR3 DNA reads TGCGCCAGCAGCTTCCCAGGGCAGGAGAACACTGAAGCTTTCTTT.

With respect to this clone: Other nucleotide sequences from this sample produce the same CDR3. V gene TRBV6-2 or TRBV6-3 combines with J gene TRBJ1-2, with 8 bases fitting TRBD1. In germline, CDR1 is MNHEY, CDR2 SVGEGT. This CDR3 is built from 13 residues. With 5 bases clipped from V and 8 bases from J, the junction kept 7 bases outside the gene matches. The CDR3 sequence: CASSRTGRDGYTF. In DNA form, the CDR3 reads TGTGCCAGCAGTCGGACAGGGCGGGACGGCTACACCTTC.

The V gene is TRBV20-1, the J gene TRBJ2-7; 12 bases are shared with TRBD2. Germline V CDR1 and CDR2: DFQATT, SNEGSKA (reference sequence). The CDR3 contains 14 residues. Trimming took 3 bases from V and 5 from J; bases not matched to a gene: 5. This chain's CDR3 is CSASGTSGFNEQYF. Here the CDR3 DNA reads TGCAGTGCTAGTGGGACTAGCGGGTTCAACGAGCAGTACTTC.

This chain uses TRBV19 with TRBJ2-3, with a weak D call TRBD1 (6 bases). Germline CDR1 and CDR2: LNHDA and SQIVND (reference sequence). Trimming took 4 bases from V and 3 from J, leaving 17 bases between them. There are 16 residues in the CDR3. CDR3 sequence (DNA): TGTGCCAGTAGTACCGACCGGGACACTTGGACAGATACGCAGTATTTT. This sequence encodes CASSTDRDTWTDTQYF.

In nucleotides, the CDR3 is TGCAGCGTTTCCGACAGTTATAGCAATCAGCCCCAGCATTTT. Protein sequence: CSVSDSYSNQPQHF. The rearrangement uses TRBV29-1 and TRBJ1-5; D may be TRBD1 (5 bases). The CDR3 sequence is 14 residues long. Trimming left V 5 bases short and J 0 bases short, with 11 bases between. CDR1 SQVTM and CDR2 ANQGSEA come from the germline V gene. Drawing the rest from reference TRBV29-1 and TRBJ1-5, the complete variable domain is SAVISQKPSRDICQRGTSLTIQCQVDSQVTMMFWYRQQPGQSLTLIATANQGSEATYESGFVIDKFPISRPNLTFSTLTVSNMSPEDSSIYLCSVSDSYSNQPQHFGDGTRLSIL.

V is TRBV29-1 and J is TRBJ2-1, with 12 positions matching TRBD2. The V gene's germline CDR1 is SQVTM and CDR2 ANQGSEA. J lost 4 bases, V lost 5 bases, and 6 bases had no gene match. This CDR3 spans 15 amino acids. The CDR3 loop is CSVTTLAGGYNEQFF. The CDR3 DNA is TGCAGCGTTACTACCCTAGCGGGGGGGTACAATGAGCAGTTCTTC.

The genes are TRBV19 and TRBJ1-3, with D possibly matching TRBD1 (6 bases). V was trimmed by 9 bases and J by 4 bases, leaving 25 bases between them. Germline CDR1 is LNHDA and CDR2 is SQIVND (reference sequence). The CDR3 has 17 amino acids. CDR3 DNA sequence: TGTGCCAGCACTTCTGTTTCTGGGACACAAAGCGGAAACACCATATATTTT. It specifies CASTSVSGTQSGNTIYF. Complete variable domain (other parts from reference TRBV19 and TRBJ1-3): DGGITQSPKYLFRKEGQNVTLSCEQNLNHDAMYWYRQDPGQGLRLIYYSQIVNDFQKGDIAEGYSVSREKKESFPLTVTSAQKNPTAFYLCASTSVSGTQSGNTIYFGEGSWLTVV.

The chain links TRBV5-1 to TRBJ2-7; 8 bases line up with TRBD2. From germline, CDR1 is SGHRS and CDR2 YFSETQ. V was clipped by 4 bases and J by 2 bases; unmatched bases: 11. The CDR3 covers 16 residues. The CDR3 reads CASSATVGRATYEQYF. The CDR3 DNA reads TGCGCCAGCAGCGCGACCGTCGGGAGGGCCACCTACGAGCAGTACTTC.

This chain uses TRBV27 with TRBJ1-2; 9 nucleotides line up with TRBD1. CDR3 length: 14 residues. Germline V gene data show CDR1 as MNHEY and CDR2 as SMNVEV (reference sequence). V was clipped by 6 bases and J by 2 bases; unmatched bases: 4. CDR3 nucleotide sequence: TGTGCCAGCAGGTCCGGGACAGGGAACTATGGCTACACCTTC. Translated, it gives CASRSGTGNYGYTF.

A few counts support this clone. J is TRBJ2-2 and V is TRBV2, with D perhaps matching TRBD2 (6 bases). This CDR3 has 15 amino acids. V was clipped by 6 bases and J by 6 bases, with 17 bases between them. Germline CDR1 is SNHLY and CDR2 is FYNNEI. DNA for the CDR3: TGTGCCAGCAGCAGTTGGCGGGGCCCCCCCGGGGAGCTGTTTTTT. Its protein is CASSSWRGPPGELFF. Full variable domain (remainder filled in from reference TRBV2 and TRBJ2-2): EPEVTQTPSHQVTQMGQEVILRCVPISNHLYFYWYRQILGQKVEFLVSFYNNEISEKSEIFDDQFSVERPDGSNFTLKIRSTKLEDSAMYFCASSSWRGPPGELFFGEGSRLTVL.

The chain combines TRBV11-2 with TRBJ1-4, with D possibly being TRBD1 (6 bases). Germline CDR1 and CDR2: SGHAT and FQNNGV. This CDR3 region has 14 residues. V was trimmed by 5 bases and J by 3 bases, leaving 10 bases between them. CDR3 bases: TGTGCCAGCAGCACGGACAGAGCTAATGAAAAACTGTTTTTT. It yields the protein CASSTDRANEKLFF.

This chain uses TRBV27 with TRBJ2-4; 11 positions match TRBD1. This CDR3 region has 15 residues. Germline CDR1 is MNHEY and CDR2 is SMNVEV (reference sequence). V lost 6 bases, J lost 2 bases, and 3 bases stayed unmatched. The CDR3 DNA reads TGTGCCAGCAGGGGACAGGGGGAGACCAAAAACATTCAGTACTTC. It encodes CASRGQGETKNIQYF.

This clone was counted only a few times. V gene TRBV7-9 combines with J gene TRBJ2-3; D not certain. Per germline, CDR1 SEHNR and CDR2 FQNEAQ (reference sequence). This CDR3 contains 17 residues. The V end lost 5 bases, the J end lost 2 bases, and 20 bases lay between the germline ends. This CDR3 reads CASSLEHLRENTDTQYF. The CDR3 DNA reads TGTGCCAGCAGCCTAGAGCACTTGCGAGAAAACACAGATACGCAGTATTTT.

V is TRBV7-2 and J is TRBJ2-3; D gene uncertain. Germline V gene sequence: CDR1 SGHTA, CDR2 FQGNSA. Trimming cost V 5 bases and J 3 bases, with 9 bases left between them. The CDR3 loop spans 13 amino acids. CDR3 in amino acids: CASSPGRTDTQYF. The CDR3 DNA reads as TGTGCCAGCAGCCCAGGCCGGACAGATACGCAGTATTTT.